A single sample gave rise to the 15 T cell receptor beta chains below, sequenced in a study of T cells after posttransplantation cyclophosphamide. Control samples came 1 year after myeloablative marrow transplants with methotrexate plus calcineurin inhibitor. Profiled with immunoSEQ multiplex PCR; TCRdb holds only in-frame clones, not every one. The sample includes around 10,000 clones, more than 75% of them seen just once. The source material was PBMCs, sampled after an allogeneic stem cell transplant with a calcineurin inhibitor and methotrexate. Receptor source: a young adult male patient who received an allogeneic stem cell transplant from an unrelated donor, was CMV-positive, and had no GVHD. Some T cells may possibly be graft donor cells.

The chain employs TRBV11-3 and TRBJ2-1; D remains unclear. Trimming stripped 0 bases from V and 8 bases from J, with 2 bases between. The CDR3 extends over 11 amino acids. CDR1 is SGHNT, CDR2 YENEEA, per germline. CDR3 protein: CASSLDYEQFF. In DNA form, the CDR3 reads TGTGCCAGCAGCTTAGACTATGAGCAGTTCTTC.

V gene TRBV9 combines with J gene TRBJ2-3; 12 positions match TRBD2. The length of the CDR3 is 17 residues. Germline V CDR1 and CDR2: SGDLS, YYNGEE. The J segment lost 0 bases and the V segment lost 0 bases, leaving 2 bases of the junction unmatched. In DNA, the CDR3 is TGTGCCAGCAGCGTAGGGCTAGCGGGAGGGAGCACAGATACGCAGTATTTT. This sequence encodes CASSVGLAGGSTDTQYF.

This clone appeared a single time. The CDR3 is CASSPRDGYTF. The CDR3 DNA follows: TGTGCCAGCAGCCCGAGGGATGGCTACACCTTC. V gene TRBV28 combines with J gene TRBJ1-2; D not certain. Germline loops: CDR1 MDHEN, CDR2 SYDVKM. This CDR3 contains 11 residues. Trimming shortened V by 6 bases and J by 6 bases, and 8 bases separated the two germline ends.

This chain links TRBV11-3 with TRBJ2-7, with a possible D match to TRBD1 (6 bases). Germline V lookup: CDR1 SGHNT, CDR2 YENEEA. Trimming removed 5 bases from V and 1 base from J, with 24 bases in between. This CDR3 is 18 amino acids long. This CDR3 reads CASSLGETGAEDSYEQYV. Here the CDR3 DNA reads TGTGCCAGCAGCCTAGGGGAGACAGGAGCGGAGGATTCCTACGAGCAGTACGTC.

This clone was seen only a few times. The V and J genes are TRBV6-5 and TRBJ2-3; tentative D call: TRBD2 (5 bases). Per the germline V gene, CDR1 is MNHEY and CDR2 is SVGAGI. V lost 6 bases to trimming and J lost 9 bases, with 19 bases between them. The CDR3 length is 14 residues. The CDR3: CASSLLGPGGTQYF. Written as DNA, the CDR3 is TGTGCCAGCAGCCTACTAGGCCCGGGCGGGACGCAGTATTTT.

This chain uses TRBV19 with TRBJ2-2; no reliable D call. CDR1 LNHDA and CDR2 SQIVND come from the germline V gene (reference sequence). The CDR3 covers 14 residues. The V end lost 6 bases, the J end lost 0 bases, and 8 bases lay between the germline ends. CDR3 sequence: CASRRGSNTGELFF. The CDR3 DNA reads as TGTGCCAGTAGGAGAGGCTCGAACACCGGGGAGCTGTTTTTT.

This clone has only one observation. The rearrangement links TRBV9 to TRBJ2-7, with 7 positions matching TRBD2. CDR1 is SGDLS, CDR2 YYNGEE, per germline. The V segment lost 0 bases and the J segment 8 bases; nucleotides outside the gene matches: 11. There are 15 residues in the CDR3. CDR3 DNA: TGTGCCAGCAGCGTAGATGGCGGGAGTTTTGACAAGCAGTACTTC. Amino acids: CASSVDGGSFDKQYF.

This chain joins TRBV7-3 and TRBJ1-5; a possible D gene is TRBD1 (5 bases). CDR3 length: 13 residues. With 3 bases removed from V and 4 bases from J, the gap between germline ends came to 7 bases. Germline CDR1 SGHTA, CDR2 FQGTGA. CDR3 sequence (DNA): TGTGCCAGCAGCTTGACAGCTAATCAGCCCCAGCATTTT. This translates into CASSLTANQPQHF.

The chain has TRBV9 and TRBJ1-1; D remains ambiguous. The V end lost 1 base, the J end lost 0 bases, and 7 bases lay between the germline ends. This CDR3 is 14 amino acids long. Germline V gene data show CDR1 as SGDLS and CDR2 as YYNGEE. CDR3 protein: CASSVTDMNTEAFF. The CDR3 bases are TGTGCCAGCAGCGTAACAGACATGAACACTGAAGCTTTCTTT.

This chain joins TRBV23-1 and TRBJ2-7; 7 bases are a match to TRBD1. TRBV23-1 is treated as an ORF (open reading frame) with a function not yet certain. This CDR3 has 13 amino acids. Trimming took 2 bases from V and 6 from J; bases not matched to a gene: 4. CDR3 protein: CASSQGQDCEQYF. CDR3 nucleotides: TGCGCCAGCAGTCAAGGACAGGATTGCGAGCAGTACTTC.

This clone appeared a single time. CDR3 sequence reads: CAISGLAGGRSYEQYV. The DNA of the CDR3 is TGTGCCATCAGCGGACTAGCGGGAGGGCGGTCTTACGAGCAGTACGTC. V gene TRBV10-3 combines with J gene TRBJ2-7, with 15 bases identical to TRBD2. Losses at the gene ends were 6 bases for V and 4 bases for J; bases not matched to a gene: 7. The CDR3 is 16 residues long. Germline V gene data show CDR1 as ENHRY and CDR2 as SYGVKD.

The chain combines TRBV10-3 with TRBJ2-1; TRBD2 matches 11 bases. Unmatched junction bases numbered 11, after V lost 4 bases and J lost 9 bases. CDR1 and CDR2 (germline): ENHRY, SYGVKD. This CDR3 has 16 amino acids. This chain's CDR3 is CAISAGTSGLVGEQFF. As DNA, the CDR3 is TGTGCCATCAGTGCGGGGACTAGCGGCCTAGTAGGTGAGCAGTTCTTC.

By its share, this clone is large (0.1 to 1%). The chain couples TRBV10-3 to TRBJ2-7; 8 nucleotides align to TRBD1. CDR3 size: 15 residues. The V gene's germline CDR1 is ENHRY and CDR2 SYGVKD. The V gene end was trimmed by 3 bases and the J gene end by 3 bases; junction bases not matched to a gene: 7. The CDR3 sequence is CAISDGQGALYEQYV. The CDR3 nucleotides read TGTGCCATCAGTGACGGGCAGGGGGCACTCTACGAGCAGTACGTC.

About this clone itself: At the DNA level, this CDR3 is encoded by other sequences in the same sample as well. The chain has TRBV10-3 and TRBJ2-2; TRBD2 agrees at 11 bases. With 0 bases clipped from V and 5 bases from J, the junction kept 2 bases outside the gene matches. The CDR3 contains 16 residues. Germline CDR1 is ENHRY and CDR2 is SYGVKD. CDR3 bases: TGTGCCATCAGTGAGTCGGGACTAGCGGCAACCGGGGAGCTGTTTTTT. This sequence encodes CAISESGLAATGELFF.

For the CDR3, the DNA is TGTGCCAGCAGCGCTCACAGAAACACTGAAGCTTTCTTT. This translates into CASSAHRNTEAFF. J is TRBJ1-1 and V is TRBV7-8; D unresolved. Germline CDR1 is SGHVS and CDR2 is FQNEAQ. CDR3 size: 13 residues. Trimming removed 5 bases at V and 2 bases at J, with 9 bases between. Supplemented by reference TRBV7-8 and TRBJ1-1, the full variable domain reads GAGVSQSPRYKVAKRGQDVALRCDPISGHVSLFWYQQALGQGPEFLTYFQNEAQLDKSGLPSDRFFAERPEGSVSTLKIQRTQQEDSAVYLCASSAHRNTEAFFGQGTRLTVV.